This T cell receptor beta chain was observed in a study of cytomegalovirus exposure and HLA in healthy donors (dated 2017 in TCRdb). About the investigation overall: According to an earlier analysis of 587 of the donors, about 190 million T cells yielded some 110 million unique TCR beta sequences and around 280 Gb of sequence data. An early release covering approximately 600 HLA-typed donors comprised about 320 gigabases of sequencing data and around 85 million unique TCR sequences. Of the 398 genotyped donors, around 81% fell in the genetic ancestry cluster associated with self-reported Caucasian donors. The study aimed to test whether signatures of past pathogen exposure could be identified by cataloging public T cell receptors. The study profiled the T cell repertoires of hundreds of subjects by immunosequencing and related them to cytomegalovirus serostatus. Along with the roughly 610-subject first cohort, a separate validation cohort of over a hundred different subjects was used. To predict cytomegalovirus infection status, the study brought together high-throughput TCR immunosequencing, statistical association of individual TCRs with disease status, and machine learning. A later analysis re-examined previously published TCR beta repertoires from several hundred donors and added high-resolution HLA genotyping to investigate patterns of TCR occurrence. Rather than drawing on any new phenotypic data, the later analysis identified candidate immune exposures from TCR beta sequences and the way those sequences occurred across donors. In an earlier analysis of 587 of the donors, high-throughput TCR beta sequencing was used to judge whether each TCR beta V gene segment behaved as functional or pseudogenic. Alongside the repertoire data, information on donor age, sex, ethnicity and CMV serostatus was compiled. In a later genetic analysis, genome-wide SNP genotypes for about 65% of the roughly 700 donors were used, and that subset was treated as a discovery cohort. All discovery cohort repertoires had been generated on a single sequencing platform. HLA typing included class I and class II loci at four-digit resolution. The number of donors typed differed by locus, with 629-630 for A, B, C, DRB1 and DQB1, approximately 500 for DQA1, over 600 for DPA1, and around 430 for DPB1. Roughly five DR-DQ haplotypes were handled as single units for association and clustering, since linkage in the cohort was strong. Among about 360 genotyped donors of the cohort, an average of roughly 240,000 unique TCR beta nucleotide sequences were sequenced per donor, approximately 20% of them non-productive. Study-level results and caveats: Roughly uniform sequencing depth across donors was assumed in presence/absence analyses, although this assumption may not hold. Compared with the roughly 700-donor mean, donors in an Asian-associated ancestry cluster had fewer N-insertions in productive TCRs, according to a later genetic analysis. Most CMV-associated TCR beta chains appeared to be HLA-restricted in a later analysis, and the HLA associations seemed to be driven largely by CMV exposure. Across donors, most TCR sequences were observed very rarely, whereas some public TCRs were present in many individuals. In a later analysis, TCR association rates were found to vary across HLA loci, with the most associated TCRs seen for DRB1 alleles and the fewest for HLA-C alleles. A further reported finding was that TCR beta sequences accurately predicted the HLA-A and HLA-B alleles for most subjects in the first cohort. The sequencing pipeline was judged likely to have produced a cluster of highly shared sequence variants as a technical artifact. A total of roughly 160 TCR beta chains were listed by the study as associated with cytomegalovirus. HLA typing was unavailable for some donors at each locus, so association tests used only the typed subset. When HLA alleles, especially DR and DQ, strongly co-occurred, attributing TCR associations to individual alleles was difficult. Correlated functional status among segregating V segments might reflect linkage disequilibrium, but an unknown experimental factor could not be ruled out. According to a later analysis, parvovirus B19, influenza, CMV and Epstein-Barr virus appeared linked to several top co-occurrence clusters. V-gene and J-gene trimming of TCR beta chains was associated with a missense DCLRE1C variant in a later genetic analysis, and the association was replicated in an independent cohort. CMV serostatus was the only immune exposure information available for the cohort. A later analysis found that HLA-associated TCR beta chains were more clonally expanded and had lower generation probabilities than equally common non-associated chains. In an earlier analysis of about 600 of the donors, most TCR beta V segments appeared in productive rearrangements about 87% or about 30% of the time, broadly matching IMGT annotations. In vitro tests confirmed that a few of the cytomegalovirus-associated TCR beta chains recognize cytomegalovirus antigens. According to the authors, the approach could potentially be generalized to other disease states and immunological phenotypes. Because counts were too low, 15 to 20 rarely observed V segments, including chromosome 9 orphons, were excluded from the earlier analysis of 500 to 700 of the donors. Only TCR beta chains were sequenced in this cohort, and the absence of alpha or paired-chain data limited detectable features. At a false discovery rate of 0.05, a later analysis linked 16,000 or so TCR beta sequences to specific HLA alleles. The classifier was reported to diagnose cytomegalovirus status with high specificity and sensitivity in both the original and validation cohorts.

The cohort was made up of hundreds of healthy bone marrow donors. At the time of sampling, every cohort member was nominally healthy, though immune exposures that went unrecorded were likely present. The donor tested CMV seropositive and was one of the 289 seropositive cohort members. A peripheral blood sample was provided by each donor, and peripheral blood mononuclear cells were used for TCR beta sequencing. The Qiagen DNeasy Blood Extraction Kit was used to extract genomic DNA from the blood cell samples. To prepare the library, the immunoSEQ multiplex PCR assay was applied. For the multiplex PCR, a mixture combining 60 forward primers for TCR Vbeta segments and 13 reverse primers for TCR Jbeta segments was used. The CDR3 region of rearranged TCR beta genes was amplified from genomic DNA by a multiplex PCR assay. The amplified TCR beta libraries were sequenced on the Illumina HiSeq System as 87-base-pair reads. As for the original processing: Across the 666 repertoires, a later analysis counted approximately 75 million unique TCR beta chains, 8.5 million to 12 million of which were shared by at least two donors. Raw reads were error-corrected and collapsed into unique sequences by a nearest-neighbor algorithm in which closely related sequences were merged to remove PCR and sequencing errors. V, D and J gene segments were assigned by aligning CDR3 sequences to IMGT reference sequences. Each retained sequence needed at least a six-nucleotide match to both a V gene segment and a J gene segment. Rearrangements were called productive when the CDR3 lacked stop codons and stayed in frame with V and J; all others were non-productive. CDR3 was defined according to IMGT convention as the region running from the second conserved V-encoded cysteine to the conserved J-encoded phenylalanine. The earlier analysis of some 600 of the donors excluded sequences that lacked an unambiguous match to a single V gene segment. An earlier analysis of over 450 of the donors classified V segments as functional when productive rearrangements were above 56.7% and as segregating when the standard deviation between donors was above 5%. To diagnose cytomegalovirus status from the catalog of TCR beta chain sequences, a statistical classification framework was built. A later analysis assigned V and J genes by comparing TCR nucleotide sequences with IMGT/GENE-DB human TR gene sequences. In a later analysis, CDR3 sequences and most-parsimonious VDJ recombination scenarios were assigned using the TCRdist pipeline. In a later analysis, each TCR beta chain was defined by its CDR3 amino acid sequence together with its V-gene family, and reads lacking a unique V-gene family were excluded. A later analysis removed several hundred highly shared, low-generation-probability nucleotide sequences to deal with suspected cross-contamination and a sequencing artifact. In a later analysis, a clonal expansion index for each public chain was calculated from normalized within-repertoire ranks of inferred template counts. In a later analysis, generation probabilities were computed using a VDJ recombination model fitted to out-of-frame rearrangements, and the results were checked against IGoR. In a later analysis, TCR-TCR, TCR-HLA and TCR-CMV co-occurrence was scored with hypergeometric tests, and a repertoire-size bias correction was applied to TCR pairs. False discovery rates were estimated in a later analysis by permuting HLA or CMV assignments 20 times. In a later analysis, co-occurring TCRs were grouped with DBSCAN, and TCRdist sequence similarity was added when clustering was performed within HLA-allele-positive subsets. Co-occurrence clustering excluded repertoires with fewer than 30,000 or more than 120,000 public chains, plus five with anomalous nucleotide sharing. The source is immuneACCESS, and TCRdb retained only in-frame sequences with V and J called. Part of the clones is not carried over; for the studies checked, unresolved V genes explain less than half of this, and the remainder is unexplained. The V and J calls and clone size are taken from that table; D and trimming were inferred from the DNA. For this sample there are more than 80,000 clones; around 78% appear just once. The top ten constitute almost 6% of the sample.

About this clone itself: No cognate antigen has been identified for it. Base qualities are not at hand, and no much larger clone is one base apart.

The specimen sequenced was PBMCs. The sequence was collected from a man aged 18-30 years in good health and CMV-seropositive.

The sequenced DNA is TGCGCCAGCAGCTCGACAGGGTTGAACACTGAAGCTTTCTTT. Translated, it reads CASSSTGLNTEAFF. This chain joins TRBV5-1 to TRBJ1-1; 7 junctional bases match TRBD1. There are 14 amino acids in the CDR3, from cysteine to phenylalanine inclusive. Only CDR3 DNA is held: 42 bases, read in frame from base 1. Reading the germline V gene gives CDR1 SGHRS and CDR2 YFSETQ. V and J are trimmed by 3 bases and 0 bases, and the gene matches miss 2 bases of the junction.